This note documents a single TCR beta chain sequence. V was clipped by 5 bases and J by 6 bases, with 19 bases between them. CDR1 is MGHDK, CDR2 SYGVNS, per germline. The CDR3 extends over 16 amino acids. This sample is part of a study of cytomegalovirus exposure and HLA in healthy donors. Both 60 Vbeta primers and 13 Jbeta primers went into the PCR. Clones were read by immunoSEQ multiplex PCR, and TCRdb kept only the in-frame ones, dropping some. This sample's table has some 150,000 clones. The sequenced sample was PBMCs. The chain recombines TRBV25-1 with TRBJ2-2; D may be TRBD1 (6 bases). This sequence was found in a young woman in good health and CMV-seronegative. CDR3 sequence reads: CASSPPGTISAGELFF. The CDR3 DNA follows: TGTGCCAGCAGTCCCCCCGGGACAATCAGCGCCGGGGAGCTGTTTTTT.